This T cell receptor (beta chain) was found in a study of cytotoxic CD8 clonotypes in ibrutinib-treated CLL. The wider study: IGHV unmutated 17 to 18; relapsed/refractory 11; treatment-naive under 16.

V was trimmed by 6 bases and J by 4 bases, leaving 13 bases between them. CDR3 length equals 14 residues. Germline lookup yields CDR1 MNHEY and CDR2 SMNVEV (reference sequence). On this clone: The antigen is undetermined.

The table came from immunoSEQ multiplex PCR; TCRdb's copy has only in-frame clones and leaves some out. The sample has some 200,000 clones; around 70% are singletons. The study's findings and limits: Elevated clonality accompanied ibrutinib response, with a return toward baseline values at progression.

Sequencing was performed on PBMCs, taken after 24 months of ibrutinib treatment. The rearrangement joins TRBV27 to TRBJ2-1, with D possibly being TRBD1 (6 bases). This clonotype was sampled from a human donor with chronic lymphocytic leukemia. CDR3 nucleotides: TGTGCCAGCAGCCTTACAGGGATTTACAATGAGCAGTTCTTC. This codes for CASSLTGIYNEQFF.